This T cell receptor (beta chain) was profiled in a study of cytomegalovirus exposure and HLA in healthy donors. As concerns this clone: Antigen: not known.

Broader study findings: Indistinguishability led to the exclusion of some V segments, TRBV6-2 and TRBV6-3 included. Among donors in an Asian-associated ancestry cluster, a later analysis reportedly found fewer N-insertions than the approximately 670-donor mean.

The PCR employed 60 Vbeta primers together with 13 Jbeta primers. Some clones are missing from TCRdb's copy, which holds only in-frame ones; the method was immunoSEQ multiplex PCR. The table includes 150,000 to 200,000 clones, roughly 70% detected once. The CDR3 loop spans 16 amino acids. The ends were cut back, 4 bases at V and 1 base at J, with 16 bases in the middle. Germline lookup yields CDR1 MNHNS and CDR2 SASEGT. Sequencing used PBMCs. The clonotype comes from a girl aged 10 to 17 in good health and CMV-seronegative. The chain is built from TRBV6-1 and TRBJ1-1; the D gene is possibly TRBD1 (6 bases). DNA of the CDR3: TGTGCCAGCAGTGTCCCCATGGGGACACGGAACACTGAAGCTTTCTTT. The encoded protein is CASSVPMGTRNTEAFF.